This T cell receptor (beta chain) was obtained from a study of beta chain features in type 1 diabetes. Trimming removed 5 bases from V and 6 bases from J, with 14 bases in between. CDR3 length: 15 residues. Germline CDR1 and CDR2: SEHNR and FQNEAQ (reference sequence). In regard to this clone: The antigen is undetermined.

Findings and caveats of the study: More deletions and fewer insertions at VDJ junctions were found in patients with type 1 diabetes. Reads derived from cDNA could over-represent cells showing high TCR expression. Across all four CD4+ subsets, people with type 1 diabetes showed modestly shorter TCRB CDR3s.

The study reverse transcribed the entire isolated RNA, so it sequenced expressed TCRB transcripts. Measured with immunoSEQ multiplex PCR; TCRdb has only the in-frame clones, and not every one. The profile shows 640,000 or so clones, around 15% of them singletons. Sorting gave populations that all exceeded 95% purity. The clonotype comes from a man aged 18-30 years with type 1 diabetes. V is TRBV7-9 and J is TRBJ1-6; D unresolved. What was sequenced was naive CD4+ T cells from blood. The DNA for the CDR3 is TGTGCCAGCAGCCCCGGCTATAAGGGTAATTCACCCCTCCACTTT. This gives the protein CASSPGYKGNSPLHF.